The clone carrying this T cell receptor beta chain came up many times. The patients, who ranged from 18 to 65 in age, presented with newly diagnosed hyperthyroidism lasting under 2 months. A patient was excluded if there was uncontrolled infection, other autoimmune disease, pregnancy or lactation. These data come from a study of T cells in Graves' hyperthyroidism and ophthalmopathy. Amplification targeted TCR beta CDR3 regions from RNA transcripts. Using the HTBI primer set, a first-round RT-PCR was run on the TCR CDR3. Via MiXCR, TCRdb re-called the multiplex PCR reads, giving one row per CDR3 protein. In the table there are roughly 300,000 distinct CDR3 sequences, about 25% of which are singletons. The CDR3 runs 16 residues. V lost 4 bases and J lost 4; bases outside the gene matches: 12. The germline CDR1 and CDR2 sequences are LNHDA and SQIVND (reference sequence).

The sequence derives from a man between 35 and 55 years old with Graves' hyperthyroidism that later progressed to Graves' ophthalmopathy. The chain links TRBV19 to TRBJ1-1, with 7 bases that match TRBD1. Specimen: blood. The CDR3 is CASSSQNRGGSTEAFF. Here the CDR3 DNA reads TGTGCCAGTAGTAGTCAAAACAGGGGAGGCTCCACTGAAGCTTTCTTT.